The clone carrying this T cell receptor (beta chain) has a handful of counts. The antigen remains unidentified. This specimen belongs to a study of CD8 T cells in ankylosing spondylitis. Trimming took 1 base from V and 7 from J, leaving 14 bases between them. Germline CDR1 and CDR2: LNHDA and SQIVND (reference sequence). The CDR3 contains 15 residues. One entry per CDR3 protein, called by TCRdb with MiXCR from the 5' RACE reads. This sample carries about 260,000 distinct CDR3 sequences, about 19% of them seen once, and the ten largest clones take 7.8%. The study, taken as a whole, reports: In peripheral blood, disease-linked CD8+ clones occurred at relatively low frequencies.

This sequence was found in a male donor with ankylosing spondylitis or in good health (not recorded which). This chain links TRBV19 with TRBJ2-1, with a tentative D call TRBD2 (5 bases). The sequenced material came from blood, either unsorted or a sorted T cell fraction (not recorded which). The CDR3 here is CASSIVDVPGNEQFF. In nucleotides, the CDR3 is TGTGCCAGTAGTATAGTAGATGTTCCGGGGAATGAGCAGTTCTTC.